The next 24 T cell receptor beta chains were all read from a single sample in a study of T-cell reconstitution after alpha-beta-depleted transplantation in children. Construction of the TCRbeta library involved unique molecular identifiers. TCRdb itself ran the PCR reads through MiXCR, one entry per CDR3 protein. The table has 600,000 to 700,000 distinct CDR3 sequences, approximately 15% seen once; the top ten hold 0.85% to 1.3%. The sample in question was PBMCs from the stem cell graft donor, obtained from the stem cell graft. The receptors stem from a human donor who donated a stem cell graft to a child with acute myeloid leukemia.

This clonotype appeared many times. The rearrangement joins TRBV10-3 to TRBJ1-4; 9 bases fit TRBD1. Germline V CDR1 and CDR2: ENHRY, SYGVKD. With V trimmed by 2 bases and J by 2 bases, 6 bases remained unmatched. The CDR3 contains 17 residues. The CDR3 loop reads CAISEMRGQGTNEKLFF. The CDR3 DNA reads as TGTGCCATCAGTGAGATGAGGGGACAGGGCACTAATGAAAAACTGTTTTTT.

The rearrangement joins TRBV7-9 to TRBJ2-2; D is possibly TRBD1 (6 bases). The germline CDR1 and CDR2 sequences are SEHNR and FQNEAQ (reference sequence). The ends were cut back, 10 bases at V and 5 bases at J, with 11 bases in the middle. This CDR3 has 12 residues. CDR3 sequence (DNA): TGTGCCACAAGACAGGCTACCGGGGAGCTGTTTTTT. Translating it yields CATRQATGELFF.

This clonotype was detected only a few times. The V call is TRBV20-1, the J call TRBJ2-1; 9 positions agree with TRBD2. The CDR3 sequence is 16 residues long. Germline trimming cut 0 bases from V and 4 bases from J; bases unmatched to any gene: 7. Germline V gene lookup returns CDR1 DFQATT and CDR2 SNEGSKA (reference sequence). The CDR3 DNA is TGCAGTGCTAGAGATGCCGGACTAGCGCCGTACAATGAGCAGTTCTTC. It translates to CSARDAGLAPYNEQFF.

This chain uses TRBV11-1 with TRBJ1-5, with D possibly matching TRBD1 (6 bases). Germline V gene data show CDR1 as SGHAT and CDR2 as FQDESV (reference sequence). Trimming shortened V by 0 bases and J by 4 bases, and 19 bases separated the two germline ends. The CDR3 sequence is 18 residues long. The CDR3 here is CASSLALWQGRKNQPQHF. As DNA, the CDR3 is TGTGCCAGCAGCTTAGCACTATGGCAGGGGAGGAAAAATCAGCCCCAGCATTTT. The entire variable domain, with the rest obtained from reference TRBV11-1 and TRBJ1-5, is as follows: EAEVAQSPRYKITEKSQAVAFWCDPISGHATLYWYRQILGQGPELLVQFQDESVVDDSQLPKDRFSAERLKGVDSTLKIQPAELGDSAMYLCASSLALWQGRKNQPQHFGDGTRLSIL.

This clonotype was seen ten or more times. The chain joins TRBV20-1 to TRBJ2-2; perhaps TRBD2 as D (5 bases). Germline CDR1 is DFQATT and CDR2 is SNEGSKA (reference sequence). The V gene lost 6 bases and the J gene lost 6 bases, with 11 bases spanning the gap. There are 12 residues in the CDR3. The CDR3 loop reads CSASRGPGELFF. The CDR3 DNA is TGCAGTGCCTCTCGGGGTCCCGGGGAGCTGTTTTTT.

Only a few counts were recorded for this clonotype. The rearrangement uses TRBV12-3 or TRBV12-4 and TRBJ1-4, with D uncertain. The V gene lost 6 bases and the J gene lost 0 bases, with 8 bases spanning the gap. The CDR3 length is 14 residues. The CDR3 loop is CASSFTSTNEKLFF. As DNA, the CDR3 is TGTGCCAGCAGCTTCACCTCAACTAATGAAAAACTGTTTTTT.

This clonotype came up a few times. This chain uses TRBV7-2 with TRBJ1-5, with D uncertain. CDR3 length equals 14 residues. V was clipped by 4 bases and J by 7 bases, with 14 bases between them. Germline CDR1 SGHTA, CDR2 FQGNSA. The CDR3 reads CASSSSRGLQPQHF. In DNA, the CDR3 is TGTGCCAGCAGCTCGTCACGGGGTTTACAGCCCCAGCATTTT. Drawing the rest from reference TRBV7-2 and TRBJ1-5, the complete variable domain is GAGVSQSPSNKVTEKGKDVELRCDPISGHTALYWYRQSLGQGLEFLIYFQGNSAPDKSGLPSDRFSAERTGGSVSTLTIQRTQQEDSAVYLCASSSSRGLQPQHFGDGTRLSIL.

This clonotype was picked up many times. The chain uses TRBV6-1 and TRBJ2-5; weak D call: TRBD1 (5 bases). This CDR3 has 15 amino acids. CDR1 MNHNS and CDR2 SASEGT come from the germline V gene. Trimming took 5 bases from V and 2 from J, leaving 15 bases between them. The CDR3 DNA sequence: TGTGCCAGCAGTAATATGGGGCGGATTCAAGAGACCCAGTACTTC. This gives the protein CASSNMGRIQETQYF.

The sample holds many counts of this clonotype. The chain employs TRBV20-1 and TRBJ1-2; a possible D gene is TRBD1 (6 bases). CDR3 length: 13 residues. The V and J ends lost 1 base and 8 bases respectively, with 14 bases between them. The germline gives CDR1 DFQATT, CDR2 SNEGSKA (reference sequence). The CDR3 loop is CSARVTGIGGYTF. The CDR3 nucleotides read TGCAGTGCTAGAGTTACAGGGATTGGCGGCTACACCTTC.

The CDR3 sequence is CASSLELEGGTGELFF. In DNA, the CDR3 is TGTGCCAGCAGCTTGGAACTAGAGGGGGGCACCGGGGAGCTGTTTTTT. The rearrangement links TRBV5-6 to TRBJ2-2; D possibly matches TRBD1 or TRBD2 (6 bases each). Trimming pared 0 bases from V and 4 bases from J, leaving 13 bases between. This CDR3 has 16 amino acids. Germline loops: CDR1 SGHDT, CDR2 YYEEEE.

The chain uses TRBV20-1 and TRBJ1-2, with unresolved D. Germline V gives CDR1 DFQATT, CDR2 SNEGSKA (reference sequence). Trimming shortened V by 2 bases and J by 7 bases, and 11 bases separated the two germline ends. This CDR3 has 12 residues. The CDR3 nucleotides read TGCAGTGCTAGACCCCCCTCGGGTGGCTACACCTTC. Translated, it gives CSARPPSGGYTF.

This clonotype turned up a few times. V is TRBV6-1 and J is TRBJ1-2; D ambiguous. The CDR3 sequence is 16 residues long. Germline V gene lookup returns CDR1 MNHNS and CDR2 SASEGT. V lost 2 bases, J lost 7 bases, and 20 bases lay in between. For the CDR3, the DNA is TGTGCCAGCAGTGAAAGGCGCCGGGGTGATACATTTGGCTACACCTTC. Its translation is CASSERRRGDTFGYTF.

The chain joins TRBV2 to TRBJ2-4; the match to TRBD1 covers 7 bases. Trimming removed 4 bases from V and 1 base from J; junction bases left unmatched: 4. CDR1 is SNHLY, CDR2 FYNNEI, per germline. The CDR3 runs 15 residues. Here the CDR3 reads CASSVEGAAKNIQYF. CDR3 bases: TGTGCCAGCAGTGTTGAGGGGGCGGCCAAAAACATTCAGTACTTC.

This clonotype was detected once. This may be a read error: a much more frequent sequence differs by one nucleotide. In this CDR3 the conserved last residue, phenylalanine or tryptophan, is missing, so a read error is likely. The chain is built from TRBV20-1 and TRBJ2-2; 7 nucleotides align to TRBD1. With V trimmed by 2 bases and J by 8 bases, 5 bases remained unmatched. Germline loops: CDR1 DFQATT, CDR2 SNEGSKA (reference sequence). The CDR3 loop spans 13 amino acids. As DNA, the CDR3 is TGCAGTGCTAGATTGACAGGGTCAGGGGAGCTGTTTTCT. Its translation is CSARLTGSGELFS.

This clonotype was seen ten or more times. V usage is TRBV20-1 and J usage is TRBJ2-2; the D gene is possibly TRBD2 (5 bases). This CDR3 spans 16 amino acids. Trimming removed 2 bases at V and 4 bases at J, with 17 bases between. The germline V gene has CDR1 DFQATT and CDR2 SNEGSKA (reference sequence). This CDR3 reads CSARRGEGLLTGELFF. The CDR3 bases are TGCAGTGCTAGAAGAGGCGAAGGACTGCTCACCGGGGAGCTGTTTTTT.

The chain recombines TRBV4-2 with TRBJ1-5; 8 bases map to TRBD1. J was trimmed by 1 base and V by 3 bases; bases with no gene match: 8. This CDR3 is 17 amino acids long. Germline CDR1 LGHNA, CDR2 YNFKEQ. As DNA, the CDR3 is TGTGCCAGCAGCCACTCCGGGACAGGACCCAGCAATCAGCCCCAGCATTTT. It yields the protein CASSHSGTGPSNQPQHF.

This clonotype was counted at least ten times. The chain combines TRBV10-3 with TRBJ1-2, with D uncertain. The CDR3 spans 12 residues. CDR1 and CDR2 (germline): ENHRY, SYGVKD. Trimming cost V 4 bases and J 8 bases, with 11 bases left between them. The CDR3 DNA reads TGTGCCATCAGTGCGGAAGGTTTCGGCTACACCTTC. Translation: CAISAEGFGYTF.

This clonotype was detected only a few times. The chain couples TRBV29-1 to TRBJ2-2; D is undetermined. Germline V gene lookup returns CDR1 SQVTM and CDR2 ANQGSEA. This CDR3 contains 13 residues. Trimming stripped 0 bases from V and 1 base from J, with 3 bases between. The CDR3 DNA follows: TGCAGCGTTGAAGAGGAGAACACCGGGGAGCTGTTTTTT. It translates to CSVEEENTGELFF.

This clonotype was detected ten times or more. The V gene is TRBV12-3 or TRBV12-4, the J gene TRBJ1-5, with TRBD1 as a possible D gene (5 bases). This CDR3 contains 14 residues. V lost 9 bases to trimming and J lost 0 bases, with 12 bases between them. CDR3 DNA sequence: TGTGCCAGTTCGGACACACATAGCAATCAGCCCCAGCATTTT. This sequence encodes CASSDTHSNQPQHF.

This clonotype was detected ten times or more. This chain links TRBV7-2 with TRBJ2-7, with no clear D. This CDR3 contains 13 residues. Per germline, CDR1 SGHTA and CDR2 FQGNSA. The V gene lost 1 base and the J gene lost 9 bases, with 13 bases spanning the gap. CDR3 sequence reads: CASSLEVVARQYF. CDR3 in DNA: TGTGCCAGCAGCTTAGAGGTAGTAGCCCGGCAGTACTTC.

This clonotype has a handful of counts. The rearrangement joins TRBV20-1 to TRBJ2-7, with TRBD2 as a possible D gene (5 bases). The CDR3 contains 14 residues. Germline CDR1 and CDR2: DFQATT and SNEGSKA (reference sequence). The ends were cut back, 3 bases at V and 2 bases at J, with 14 bases in the middle. CDR3 sequence reads: CSASKVGVPYEQYF. DNA of the CDR3: TGCAGTGCTAGTAAGGTCGGGGTGCCCTACGAGCAGTACTTC.

The chain recombines TRBV21-1 with TRBJ2-4; the table's D call, TRBD1, has no DNA check behind it. TRBV21-1 is flagged as a pseudogene. The CDR3 has 17 amino acids. CDR3 residues: CASSDRRGWEAKNIQYF. The CDR3 region has the DNA TGTGCCAGCAGCGACAGGCGGGGTTGGGAGGCCAAAAACATTCAGTACTTC.

The chain employs TRBV7-9 and TRBJ1-2; D call uncertain. The CDR3 is 16 amino acids. Trimming removed 5 bases at V and 5 bases at J, with 21 bases between. Per the germline V gene, CDR1 is SEHNR and CDR2 is FQNEAQ (reference sequence). The CDR3 region has the DNA TGTGCCAGCAGCACCGCCTCAGGAGACCCACCTTATGGCTACACCTTC. Amino acid sequence: CASSTASGDPPYGYTF.

In its sample, this clonotype was seen many times. The chain couples TRBV20-1 to TRBJ2-3; D is perhaps TRBD2 (7 bases). Germline CDR1 is DFQATT and CDR2 is SNEGSKA (reference sequence). Between the trimmed V and J ends, which lost 5 bases and 0 bases, there was a span of 21 bases. The CDR3 has 17 amino acids. The CDR3 DNA is TGCAGTGCTGAGCCCTTTGGCGGGGGCCTGAGCACAGATACGCAGTATTTT. It is translated as CSAEPFGGGLSTDTQYF.